This T cell receptor beta chain is drawn from a study of regulatory T cells in long-lasting Graves disease. The CDR3 covers 16 residues. The germline V gene encodes CDR1 SGHAT and CDR2 FQNNGV. Deletions cut 5 bases from V and 6 bases from J, with 19 bases between. Construction of the TCR beta libraries employed iRepertoire HTBI primers in conjunction with Arm-PCR of CDR3 regions. Via MiXCR, TCRdb re-called the multiplex PCR reads, giving one row per CDR3 protein. The table includes 410,000 or so distinct CDR3 sequences, 14% to 15% detected once. The time point is: newly diagnosed GD, antithyroid drugs for less than 3 months. The TCR library used RNA extracted from PBMCs. There are many counts of this clonotype. This sample also appeared in a second study, on T cells in Graves' hyperthyroidism and ophthalmopathy.

This TCR derives from a woman in her twenties or thirties with Graves disease. The rearrangement joins TRBV11-2 to TRBJ2-2; D possibly corresponds to TRBD2 (5 bases). The starting material was peripheral blood mononuclear cells (PBMCs), obtained at new diagnosis, from a patient treated with antithyroid drugs. CDR3 region: CASSHTRAPMSGELFF. Written as DNA, the CDR3 is TGTGCCAGCAGCCACACGCGGGCGCCCATGTCCGGGGAGCTGTTTTTT. Together with reference TRBV11-2 and TRBJ2-2, the CDR3 gives the full variable domain: EAGVAQSPRYKIIEKRQSVAFWCNPISGHATLYWYQQILGQGPKLLIQFQNNGVVDDSQLPKDRFSAERLKGVDSTLKIQPAKLEDSAVYLCASSHTRAPMSGELFFGEGSRLTVL.